The clone carrying this T cell receptor beta chain has a handful of counts. No antigen is known for it. This sample is drawn from a study of neoadjuvant anti-PD-1 for oral cavity cancer. Study as a whole: Patients without progression got a fourth dose around day 43. Study observations and caveats: TCR analyses covered only a few patients per response group.

Patients were newly diagnosed with stage II-IVA oral cavity squamous cell carcinoma without prior systemic or radiation treatment. Assay: immunoSEQ multiplex PCR; the TCRdb copy retains only in-frame clones and omits some. The sample holds tens of thousands of clones; roughly 84% are singletons and the top ten take approximately 2.4%. Here the sequenced sample was PBMCs, taken before nivolumab (anti-PD-1) treatment. This TCR was sampled from a person between 40 and 85 years old with oral cavity squamous cell carcinoma.

CDR3 DNA sequence: TGTGCCAGCAGTGGGACAGGGAGCTCCTATAATTCACCCCTCCACTTT. This sequence encodes CASSGTGSSYNSPLHF. The chain is built from TRBV2 and TRBJ1-6, with 8 bases identical to TRBD1. The CDR3 has 16 amino acids. CDR1 is SNHLY, CDR2 FYNNEI, per germline. V lost 4 bases, J lost 0 bases, and 2 bases stayed unmatched.